Below, 8 T cell receptor beta chains from the same sample are listed, as sequenced in a study of blood T cell repertoires in COVID-19. The repertoire was sequenced with immunoSEQ multiplex PCR; TCRdb's copy has only in-frame clones and lacks some. Altogether about 100,000 clones are present, about 89% being singletons, with the ten largest covering roughly 2.1%. The specimen sequenced was peripheral blood. Receptor source: a man aged 50-59 years with active COVID-19.

This chain uses TRBV12-3 or TRBV12-4 with TRBJ1-2; D might be TRBD1 (6 bases). V gave up 3 bases and J gave up 8 bases, with 10 bases separating them. The CDR3 loop spans 12 amino acids. The CDR3 DNA sequence: TGTGCCAGCAGTTTGGCGGGGGCGGGCTACACCTTC. This sequence encodes CASSLAGAGYTF.

V and J are TRBV2 and TRBJ2-7, with D perhaps matching TRBD2 (6 bases). V shed 2 bases and J shed 4 bases, with 12 bases lying between them. The CDR3 has 14 amino acids. CDR1 is SNHLY and CDR2 is FYNNEI in the germline V gene. In DNA form, the CDR3 reads TGTGCCAGCAGTGAAATGGGGGGTTGGTACGAGCAGTACGTC. Residues: CASSEMGGWYEQYV.

The chain recombines TRBV6-5 with TRBJ2-1, with 12 bases identical to TRBD1. V shed 2 bases, J shed 7 bases, and the junction held 3 bases outside the gene matches. The length of the CDR3 is 15 residues. The V gene's germline CDR1 is MNHEY and CDR2 SVGAGI. The chain's CDR3 is CASSYPGQGANEQFF. The CDR3 nucleotides are TGTGCCAGCAGTTACCCGGGACAGGGGGCAAATGAGCAGTTCTTC.

This chain connects TRBV6-6 to TRBJ1-5, with unresolved D. There are 12 residues in the CDR3. In germline, CDR1 is MNHNY, CDR2 SVGAGI (reference sequence). Trimming left V 8 bases short and J 4 bases short, with 9 bases between. The CDR3 is CASRVLNQPQHF. DNA of the CDR3: TGTGCCAGCCGGGTCTTAAATCAGCCCCAGCATTTT.

This rearrangement joins TRBV2 to TRBJ1-5; D call uncertain. This CDR3 comprises 13 residues. The V gene lost 6 bases and the J gene lost 4 bases, with 10 bases spanning the gap. Germline CDR1 reads SNHLY; CDR2 reads FYNNEI. The CDR3 loop reads CASSGLPNQPQHF. The CDR3 region has the DNA TGTGCCAGCAGCGGTCTTCCTAATCAGCCCCAGCATTTT.

The rearrangement links TRBV7-9 to TRBJ2-1, with 8 bases matching TRBD2. The CDR3 loop spans 15 amino acids. The V and J ends lost 5 bases and 4 bases, in that order; junction bases with no gene match: 7. From germline, CDR1 is SEHNR and CDR2 FQNEAQ (reference sequence). The CDR3 coding sequence is TGTGCCAGCAGCCGGAGCGGGGGACTTTACAATGAGCAGTTCTTC. Protein sequence: CASSRSGGLYNEQFF.

The CDR3 DNA sequence: TGTGCCAGCAGCCGTGCGGGGGCAGGGACCTACGAGCAGTACGTC. Its protein product is CASSRAGAGTYEQYV. The genes are TRBV5-6 and TRBJ2-7; weak D call: TRBD2 (7 bases). The CDR3 is 15 amino acids. The V gene's germline CDR1 is SGHDT and CDR2 YYEEEE. Trimming pared 4 bases from V and 2 bases from J, leaving 16 bases between.

J is TRBJ2-3 and V is TRBV15; a weak D match, TRBD2 (6 bases). The CDR3 runs to 16 residues. Per germline, CDR1 LNHNV and CDR2 YYDKDF (reference sequence). The V and J ends lost 0 bases and 0 bases respectively, with 10 bases between them. CDR3 sequence: CATSREPGLSTDTQYF. The CDR3 region has the DNA TGTGCCACCAGCAGAGAACCGGGACTGAGCACAGATACGCAGTATTTT.